These 4 T cell receptor beta chains were all obtained from the same sample, sequenced in a study of response to subunit inactivated influenza vaccine. TCRdb re-called the RT-PCR reads with MiXCR, one entry per CDR3 protein. The sample holds 300,000 to 350,000 distinct CDR3 sequences, 20% to 25% seen once. The material was PBMCs from blood, obtained less than 22 months after vaccination. These receptors originate from a man aged 45 to 70 who received an inactivated influenza vaccine.

This clonotype occurred once. The rearrangement joins TRBV20-1 to TRBJ1-1; no reliable D call. This CDR3 comprises 14 residues. Per the germline V gene, CDR1 is DFQATT and CDR2 is SNEGSKA (reference sequence). V was pared by 2 bases and J by 2 bases, with 12 bases between. The CDR3 reads CSARRLGSNTEAFF. CDR3 sequence (DNA): TGCAGTGCTAGAAGGTTGGGTTCCAACACTGAAGCTTTCTTT.

In its sample, this clonotype was seen a few times. This chain connects TRBV30 to TRBJ1-2, with 7 bases lining up with TRBD1. V gave up 4 bases and J gave up 7 bases; unmatched junction bases: 6. From germline, CDR1 is GTSNPN and CDR2 SVGIG (reference sequence). This CDR3 is 12 amino acids long. The CDR3 here is CAWTSGGPGYTF. For the CDR3, the DNA is TGTGCCTGGACGTCAGGGGGGCCTGGCTACACCTTC.

This chain joins TRBV11-2 and TRBJ1-5; D is uncertain. The germline V gene has CDR1 SGHAT and CDR2 FQNNGV. Trimming took 2 bases from V and 0 from J, leaving 5 bases between them. The CDR3 has 14 amino acids. CDR3 coding DNA: TGTGCCAGCAGCTTAACTATTAGCAATCAGCCCCAGCATTTT. This encodes CASSLTISNQPQHF.

This chain joins TRBV6-1 and TRBJ2-1; 12 bases are a match to TRBD2. This CDR3 has 16 residues. The trim removed 5 bases at V and 1 base at J, leaving 3 bases unmatched. The germline gives CDR1 MNHNS, CDR2 SASEGT. The CDR3 nucleotides read TGTGCCAGCAGTCCGACTAGCGGGAGTTCCTACAATGAGCAGTTCTTC. This gives the protein CASSPTSGSSYNEQFF.